The next 17 T cell receptor beta chains were all read from a single sample in a study of shared clonotypes between healthy human individuals. The table came from immunoSEQ multiplex PCR; TCRdb's copy has only in-frame clones and leaves some out. The data hold around 1.5 million clones, with 98% observed a single time. Sequencing input: naive CD4+ T cells sorted from blood. This sample's subset: CD45RA+ positively selected. These receptors were taken from a man between 25 and 39 years old in good health.

The chain uses TRBV18 and TRBJ2-7, with 7 nucleotides matching TRBD1. The CDR3 is 14 residues long. Germline loops: CDR1 KGHSH, CDR2 LQKENI. Trimming took 8 bases from V and 0 from J; bases not matched to a gene: 7. The CDR3 reads CASASGQYSYEQYF. CDR3 nucleotide sequence: TGTGCCAGCGCGTCGGGACAGTACTCCTACGAGCAGTACTTC.

This sequence joins TRBV4-1 and TRBJ2-1; possibly TRBD2 for D (6 bases). The CDR3 has 16 amino acids. The V end was cut by 5 bases, the J end by 5 bases, with 19 bases between. CDR1 and CDR2 from the germline V gene are MGHRA and YSYEKL. The CDR3 region is CASSLVAGRVHNEQFF. In DNA form, the CDR3 reads TGCGCCAGCAGCTTAGTGGCGGGGCGGGTGCACAATGAGCAGTTCTTC.

This rearrangement joins TRBV11-3 to TRBJ2-2, with 7 bases aligning to TRBD2. Germline V gives CDR1 SGHNT, CDR2 YENEEA. V trimming: 3 bases; J trimming: 4 bases; junction bases outside the gene matches: 11. This CDR3 contains 17 residues. DNA for the CDR3: TGTGCCAGCAGCTTTTCGGCGGGAGTTGGGGGCACCGGGGAGCTGTTTTTT. It specifies CASSFSAGVGGTGELFF. The complete variable domain, with remaining parts taken from reference TRBV11-3 and TRBJ2-2, reads EAGVVQSPRYKIIEKKQPVAFWCNPISGHNTLYWYLQNLGQGPELLIRYENEEAVDDSQLPKDRFSAERLKGVDSTLKIQPAELGDSAVYLCASSFSAGVGGTGELFFGEGSRLTVL.

The chain joins TRBV5-6 to TRBJ2-1; 10 nucleotides align to TRBD2. CDR1 and CDR2 (germline): SGHDT, YYEEEE. J was trimmed by 4 bases and V by 4 bases; bases with no gene match: 5. This CDR3 is built from 15 residues. The CDR3 nucleotides are TGTGCCAGCAGCACTCTAGCGGGAGTTTACAATGAGCAGTTCTTC. Residues: CASSTLAGVYNEQFF.

The CDR3 here is CASSLASGVHEQYF. The CDR3 bases are TGTGCCAGCAGCTTAGCTTCGGGAGTCCACGAGCAGTACTTC. The V call is TRBV11-2, the J call TRBJ2-7; possibly TRBD2 for D (6 bases). The CDR3 is 14 residues long. Germline CDR1 SGHAT, CDR2 FQNNGV. The ends were cut back, 1 base at V and 5 bases at J, with 12 bases in the middle.

The V and J genes are TRBV4-3 and TRBJ2-3, with 11 bases lining up with TRBD2. The CDR3 sequence is 16 residues long. With 4 bases clipped from V and 6 bases from J, the junction kept 9 bases outside the gene matches. Germline V gives CDR1 LGHNA, CDR2 YSLEER. The CDR3 protein is CASSPGLAEPRDTQYF. CDR3 in DNA: TGCGCCAGCAGCCCGGGACTAGCGGAACCCCGGGATACGCAGTATTTT.

The rearrangement joins TRBV6-6 to TRBJ2-2; D gene ambiguous. This CDR3 is 14 amino acids long. Germline V lookup: CDR1 MNHNY, CDR2 SVGAGI (reference sequence). Between the trimmed V and J ends, which lost 1 base and 4 bases, there was a span of 7 bases. CDR3 nucleotide sequence: TGTGCCAGCAGTTACTTCGTCTCCACCGGGGAGCTGTTTTTT. It translates to CASSYFVSTGELFF.

V is TRBV7-9 and J is TRBJ2-1; the D gene is possibly TRBD2 (7 bases). With 0 bases removed from V and 11 bases from J, the gap between germline ends came to 20 bases. The CDR3 is 16 amino acids. Germline CDR1 and CDR2: SEHNR and FQNEAQ (reference sequence). DNA for the CDR3: TGTGCCAGCAGCTTAGCAGGGGGGACTACCTCCGCAAAGCAGTTCTTC. It translates to CASSLAGGTTSAKQFF.

This CDR3 is CASREGISYEQYF. The CDR3, as DNA: TGTGCCAGCAGGGAGGGGATCTCCTACGAGCAGTACTTC. The chain has TRBV2 and TRBJ2-7, with D maybe TRBD2 (6 bases). Germline V gene data show CDR1 as SNHLY and CDR2 as FYNNEI. Trimming shortened V by 6 bases and J by 0 bases, and 9 bases separated the two germline ends. The CDR3 sequence is 13 residues long. The variable domain in full, with the rest retrieved from reference TRBV2 and TRBJ2-7, is EPEVTQTPSHQVTQMGQEVILRCVPISNHLYFYWYRQILGQKVEFLVSFYNNEISEKSEIFDDQFSVERPDGSNFTLKIRSTKLEDSAMYFCASREGISYEQYFGPGTRLTVT.

The rearrangement joins TRBV19 to TRBJ2-7, with D hard to call. In germline, CDR1 is LNHDA, CDR2 SQIVND (reference sequence). V shed 4 bases and J shed 3 bases, with 7 bases lying between them. The CDR3 has 12 amino acids. In nucleotides, the CDR3 is TGTGCCAGTAGTACTGCAGGCTACGAGCAGTACTTC. Protein product: CASSTAGYEQYF.

This chain links TRBV29-1 with TRBJ2-3; TRBD2 aligns across 11 bases. V was clipped by 7 bases and J by 2 bases; unmatched bases: 2. The germline CDR1 and CDR2 sequences are SQVTM and ANQGSEA. The CDR3 is made up of 13 amino acids. The CDR3: CSGLAGTTDTQYF. In DNA, the CDR3 is TGCAGCGGACTAGCGGGAACCACAGATACGCAGTATTTT.

In DNA, the CDR3 is TGCAGCGTTGATGTGCAGGCGAACACCGGGGAGCTGTTTTTT. Its protein is CSVDVQANTGELFF. This chain connects TRBV29-1 to TRBJ2-2; unclear D gene. This CDR3 is built from 14 residues. CDR1 and CDR2 (germline): SQVTM, ANQGSEA. V lost 3 bases to trimming and J lost 0 bases, with 8 bases between them.

The chain couples TRBV5-1 to TRBJ1-2; 8 nucleotides line up with TRBD1. Unmatched junction bases numbered 6, after V lost 2 bases and J lost 6 bases. This CDR3 region has 14 residues. Germline loops: CDR1 SGHRS, CDR2 YFSETQ. The CDR3 here is CASSFFGQGDGYTF. The CDR3 region has the DNA TGCGCCAGCAGCTTCTTTGGACAGGGCGATGGCTACACCTTC.

The V call is TRBV7-2, the J call TRBJ2-7; possibly TRBD2 for D (6 bases). Per the germline V gene, CDR1 is SGHTA and CDR2 is FQGNSA. The V gene lost 5 bases and the J gene lost 7 bases, with 12 bases spanning the gap. There are 12 residues in the CDR3. For the CDR3, the DNA is TGTGCCAGCAGCGTAAAGGCGGGAGAGCAGTACTTC. It translates to CASSVKAGEQYF.

This clone was detected once. In DNA form, the CDR3 reads TGTGCCAGTACCGGGACAGGGTGGAGTCAGCCCCAGCATTTT. Amino acids: CASTGTGWSQPQHF. The genes are TRBV19 and TRBJ1-5, with 9 bases lining up with TRBD1. J gave up 6 bases and V 7 bases, and 7 bases lay outside the gene matches. The CDR3 loop spans 14 amino acids. CDR1 and CDR2 (germline): LNHDA, SQIVND (reference sequence).

This chain links TRBV5-1 with TRBJ2-1; D gene uncertain. Germline CDR1 reads SGHRS; CDR2 reads YFSETQ. The CDR3 contains 14 residues. Trimming removed 0 bases at V and 3 bases at J, with 7 bases between. CDR3: CASSLGGIYNEQFF. The CDR3 DNA follows: TGCGCCAGCAGCTTGGGGGGAATCTACAATGAGCAGTTCTTC.

V is TRBV11-2 and J is TRBJ2-3; D is uncertain. The CDR3 totals 13 residues. Germline CDR1 is SGHAT and CDR2 is FQNNGV. V dropped 4 bases and J dropped 2 bases, with 7 bases sitting between them. The DNA for the CDR3 is TGTGCCAGCAGCTCATTTCCCACAGATACGCAGTATTTT. It is translated as CASSSFPTDTQYF.